This T cell receptor beta chain was recorded in a study of OX40 agonist ivuxolimab in advanced cancers. The data were produced by immunoSEQ multiplex PCR, yet TCRdb's version contains in-frame clones alone and is incomplete. The sample has 60,000 to 90,000 clones; about 86% are singletons. Germline V gene data show CDR1 as SGHDN and CDR2 as FVKESK. The CDR3 extends over 16 amino acids. Trimming cost V 2 bases and J 0 bases, with 11 bases left between them. This clone has just one count. The chain joins TRBV14 to TRBJ2-4; D is unresolved. Specimen: CD4+ or CD8+ T cells sorted from blood, collected in a trial of the OX40 agonist ivuxolimab. This receptor was obtained from an adult with an advanced solid tumor such as melanoma, head and neck, liver or kidney cancer. In DNA form, the CDR3 reads TGTGCCAGCAGCCAAAGCAGTTTACTAGCCAAAAACATTCAGTACTTC. Its translation is CASSQSSLLAKNIQYF.